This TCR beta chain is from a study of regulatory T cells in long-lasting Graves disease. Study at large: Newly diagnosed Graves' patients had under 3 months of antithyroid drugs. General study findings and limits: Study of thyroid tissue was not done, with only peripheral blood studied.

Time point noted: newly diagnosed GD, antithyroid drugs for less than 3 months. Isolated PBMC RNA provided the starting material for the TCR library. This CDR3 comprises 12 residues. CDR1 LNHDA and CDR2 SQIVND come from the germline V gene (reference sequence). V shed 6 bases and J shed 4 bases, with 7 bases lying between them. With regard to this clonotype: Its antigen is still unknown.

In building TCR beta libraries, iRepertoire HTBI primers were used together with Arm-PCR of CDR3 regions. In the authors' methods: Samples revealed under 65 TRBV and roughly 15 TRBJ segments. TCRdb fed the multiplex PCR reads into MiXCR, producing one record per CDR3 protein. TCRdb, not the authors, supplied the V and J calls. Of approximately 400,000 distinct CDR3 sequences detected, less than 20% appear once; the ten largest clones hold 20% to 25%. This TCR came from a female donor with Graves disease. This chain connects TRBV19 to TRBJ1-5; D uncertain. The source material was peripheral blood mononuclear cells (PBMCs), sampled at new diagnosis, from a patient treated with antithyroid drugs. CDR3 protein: CASSGENQPQHF. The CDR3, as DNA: TGTGCCAGTAGCGGGGAAAATCAGCCCCAGCATTTT. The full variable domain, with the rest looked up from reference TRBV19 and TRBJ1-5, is DGGITQSPKYLFRKEGQNVTLSCEQNLNHDAMYWYRQDPGQGLRLIYYSQIVNDFQKGDIAEGYSVSREKKESFPLTVTSAQKNPTAFYLCASSGENQPQHFGDGTRLSIL.